The rows below give T cell receptor beta chains drawn from one sample of a study of blood T cell repertoires in COVID-19. Profiled with immunoSEQ multiplex PCR; TCRdb holds only in-frame clones, not every one. The sample carries about 320,000 clones, about 91% recorded once. What was sequenced was peripheral blood. These receptors were taken from a woman aged 25 to 45 with COVID-19, enrolled during active disease. Each CDR3 is given with its conserved first and last residue. Each record gives: CDR3 protein, CDR3 DNA, D gene, J gene, clone size, V gene. D genes are given only for firm matches. Not every row has a clone size; where given, it reads once, few, many or a size class.

CASSLTGTGFSPLHF	TGTGCCAGCAGCTTAACCGGGACAGGGTTTTCACCCCTCCACTTT	TRBD1	TRBJ1-6	.	TRBV7-3
CASTPLLTGPNTEAFF	TGTGCCAGCACCCCACTCCTCACAGGACCGAACACTGAAGCTTTCTTT	.	TRBJ1-1	few	TRBV6-2/TRBV6-3
CASSLGRTEAGELFF	TGTGCCAGCAGCTTAGGCAGGACGGAGGCCGGGGAGCTGTTTTTT	.	TRBJ2-2	.	TRBV11-3
CASSELAGESYEQYF	TGTGCCAGCAGTGAACTAGCGGGGGAGTCCTACGAGCAGTACTTC	TRBD2	TRBJ2-7	once	TRBV6-1
CASSQDWRGGNSEAFF	TGTGCCAGCAGCCAAGACTGGAGGGGCGGAAACTCTGAAGCTTTCTTT	.	TRBJ1-1	.	TRBV3-1/TRBV3-2
CASSSQLGSIQYF	TGTGCCAGCAGCTCCCAGCTTGGGAGCATTCAGTACTTC	.	TRBJ2-4	.	TRBV7-9
CASPEKSWPQHF	TGTGCCAGCCCCGAGAAAAGCTGGCCCCAGCATTTT	.	TRBJ1-5	.	TRBV21-1
CASSLGAGGVYGYTF	TGTGCCAGCAGTTTAGGAGCAGGGGGCGTCTATGGCTACACCTTC	TRBD1	TRBJ1-2	.	TRBV28
CASSLRGVGGELFF	TGTGCCAGCAGTTTACGGGGGGTTGGCGGGGAGCTGTTTTTT	TRBD2	TRBJ2-2	.	TRBV27
CASSPPYSGETQYF	TGTGCCAGCTCACCACCTTATAGTGGAGAGACCCAGTACTTC	.	TRBJ2-5	.	TRBV18
CASSYSAGGAYNEQFF	TGTGCCAGCAGTTACTCGGCCGGGGGGGCTTACAATGAGCAGTTCTTC	TRBD2	TRBJ2-1	once	TRBV6-5
CASSPLARTSVLTDTQYF	TGTGCCAGCTCACCACTCGCAAGGACTAGCGTCCTCACAGATACGCAGTATTTT	TRBD2	TRBJ2-3	once	TRBV18
CASSFFRGDPYNEQFF	TGTGCCAGCAGCTTCTTTCGCGGGGACCCTTACAATGAGCAGTTCTTC	.	TRBJ2-1	.	TRBV7-3
CASTTTGGSEAFF	TGTGCCAGCACCACCACAGGGGGGTCTGAAGCTTTCTTT	TRBD1	TRBJ1-1	.	TRBV2
CASSRTTSGGNNEQFF	TGTGCCAGCAGCCGTACGACTAGCGGGGGGAACAATGAGCAGTTCTTC	TRBD2	TRBJ2-1	.	TRBV9
CASSLARTPGEKLFF	TGTGCCAGCAGCTTAGCGCGAACGCCGGGTGAAAAACTGTTTTTT	.	TRBJ1-4	.	TRBV7-2
CASSPSGAGELFF	TGTGCCAGCAGCCCAAGCGGGGCCGGGGAGCTGTTTTTT	TRBD2	TRBJ2-2	.	TRBV5-6
CASSSYRGMNQPQHF	TGTGCCAGCAGTTCTTACAGGGGTATGAATCAGCCCCAGCATTTT	TRBD1	TRBJ1-5	.	TRBV6-5
CASSYYLAGTYEQYF	TGTGCCAGCAGTTACTACCTGGCAGGCACCTACGAGCAGTACTTC	.	TRBJ2-7	.	TRBV6-5
CASSLPGTSGNTIYF	TGTGCCAGCAGTTTACCCGGGACATCTGGAAACACCATATATTTT	.	TRBJ1-3	.	TRBV28
CASSFGPRGDTQYF	TGTGCCAGCAGTTTCGGGCCCAGGGGAGATACGCAGTATTTT	.	TRBJ2-3	.	TRBV27
CASGLEGQVATQHF	TGTGCTAGTGGTTTGGAGGGACAGGTAGCTACCCAGCATTTT	TRBD1	TRBJ1-5	few	TRBV12-5
CASSPGAGGELFF	TGTGCCAGCAGTCCTGGGGCTGGCGGGGAGCTGTTTTTT	.	TRBJ2-2	.	TRBV6-6
CASSLVVGGEAFF	TGTGCCAGCAGCTTGGTGGTAGGAGGGGAAGCTTTCTTT	.	TRBJ1-1	.	TRBV5-4
CASSHRLTGLGGELFF	TGCGCCAGCAGCCATCGCCTGACAGGTTTGGGCGGGGAGCTGTTTTTT	.	TRBJ2-2	.	TRBV4-3
CASSDSDRGRGYTF	TGTGCCAGCAGCGATTCAGACAGGGGGCGAGGCTACACCTTC	TRBD1	TRBJ1-2	.	TRBV9
CASSLEPSNYGYTF	TGCGCCAGCAGCTTGGAGCCATCTAACTATGGCTACACCTTC	.	TRBJ1-2	.	TRBV5-1
CASSLRSPILARPGELFF	TGTGCCAGCAGCTTAAGGTCGCCGATACTAGCCCGACCCGGGGAGCTGTTTTTT	.	TRBJ2-2	.	TRBV7-3
CASSRTSGGTPSDGYTF	TGTGCCAGCAGCCGGACGTCGGGTGGGACACCCTCTGATGGCTACACCTTC	.	TRBJ1-2	once	TRBV4-2
CASSMKGQGSYGYTF	TGTGCCAGTAGTATGAAGGGACAGGGATCTTATGGCTACACCTTC	TRBD1	TRBJ1-2	.	TRBV19
CASSAAGRENQPQHF	TGTGCCAGTAGTGCGGCAGGGCGAGAGAATCAGCCCCAGCATTTT	.	TRBJ1-5	once	TRBV19
CASSYAGTHSGNTIYF	TGTGCCAGCAGTTATGCGGGAACCCACTCTGGAAACACCATATATTTT	.	TRBJ1-3	.	TRBV6-5
CASSEIWEGQPQHF	TGTGCCAGCAGTGAAATCTGGGAGGGTCAGCCCCAGCATTTT	.	TRBJ1-5	.	TRBV6-1
CSVEGVNTEAFF	TGCAGCGTGGAGGGAGTGAACACTGAAGCTTTCTTT	.	TRBJ1-1	once	TRBV29-1
CSVGTRTGVDGYTF	TGCAGCGTTGGAACCCGGACAGGGGTTGATGGCTACACCTTC	TRBD1	TRBJ1-2	.	TRBV29-1
CASGLAPGTGGNSLGYTF	TGTGCTAGTGGTTTGGCCCCGGGGACGGGAGGGAATTCGCTTGGCTACACCTTC	.	TRBJ1-2	.	TRBV12-5
CASSPAGNEKLFF	TGTGCCAGCTCACCCGCGGGCAATGAAAAACTGTTTTTT	.	TRBJ1-4	.	TRBV18
CASSALALANTGELFF	TGTGCCAGCAGCGCCTTAGCTCTCGCGAACACCGGGGAGCTGTTTTTT	.	TRBJ2-2	.	TRBV7-2
CASSFLGSGTEAFF	TGTGCCAGCAGCTTTCTTGGTTCAGGGACTGAAGCTTTCTTT	.	TRBJ1-1	once	TRBV5-5
CASSLDTPVTAYNEQFF	TGTGCCAGCAGCTTAGATACCCCGGTGACAGCCTACAATGAGCAGTTCTTC	.	TRBJ2-1	.	TRBV11-3
CASSPPAGALATNEKLFF	TGTGCCAGCTCACCACCAGCGGGGGCCCTTGCAACTAATGAAAAACTGTTTTTT	.	TRBJ1-4	few	TRBV18
CASSPDIGYGYTF	TGTGCCAGCAGCCCAGACATCGGCTATGGCTACACCTTC	.	TRBJ1-2	.	TRBV6-5
CASSLALMDTGYTF	TGCGCCAGCAGCCTAGCTTTGATGGATACGGGCTACACCTTC	.	TRBJ1-2	.	TRBV4-3
CASRGQGVDTQYF	TGTGCCAGTAGGGGACAGGGAGTAGATACGCAGTATTTT	TRBD1	TRBJ2-3	.	TRBV19
CASSPGRNNYGYTF	TGTGCCAGCTCACCTGGCAGGAATAACTATGGCTACACCTTC	.	TRBJ1-2	.	TRBV18
CASSLAGTGYTF	TGCGCCAGCAGCTTGGCCGGGACAGGCTACACCTTC	.	TRBJ1-2	.	TRBV5-1
CASSHLGDRVGTEAFF	TGTGCCAGCAGCCACCTTGGGGACAGGGTGGGCACTGAAGCTTTCTTT	TRBD1	TRBJ1-1	.	TRBV3-1/TRBV3-2
CASSSGRISGNTIYF	TGTGCCAGCAGCTCAGGCAGGATCTCTGGAAACACCATATATTTT	.	TRBJ1-3	.	TRBV9